The 11 T cell receptor beta chains reported below all come from one sample, sequenced in a study of T cells after posttransplantation cyclophosphamide. Produced via immunoSEQ multiplex PCR; TCRdb's table is partial and in-frame only. The data show around 30,000 clones, with none appearing a single time. The sequenced sample consisted of PBMCs. Receptors were obtained from a woman aged 55-69 years in good health, CMV-negative, and a related stem cell transplant donor.

This clone was found many times. The CDR3 sequence: CASSLYSTGELFF. The CDR3, as DNA: TGTGCCAGCAGCTTATACAGCACCGGGGAGCTGTTTTTT. This rearrangement joins TRBV7-3 to TRBJ2-2; D not certain. The CDR3 totals 13 residues. The germline V gene encodes CDR1 SGHTA and CDR2 FQGTGA. V shed 2 bases and J shed 4 bases, with 5 bases lying between them.

V is TRBV28 and J is TRBJ2-7; 11 bases align to TRBD2. Germline-derived CDR1 and CDR2 are MDHEN and SYDVKM. The CDR3 contains 15 residues. J lost 3 bases, V lost 5 bases, and 6 bases had no gene match. The CDR3 reads CASSPPGTSGYEQYF. CDR3 coding DNA: TGTGCCAGCAGTCCCCCCGGGACTAGCGGCTACGAGCAGTACTTC.

There are many counts of this clone. The chain joins TRBV6-2 or TRBV6-3 to TRBJ2-7; no clear D gene. This CDR3 contains 20 residues. The V gene's germline CDR1 is MNHEY and CDR2 SVGEGT. The V and J ends lost 0 bases and 4 bases respectively, with 28 bases between them. The CDR3 loop is CASSYSIPKNKRALRYEQYF. The CDR3 coding sequence is TGTGCCAGCAGTTACTCGATTCCCAAAAATAAAAGGGCCTTGAGGTACGAGCAGTACTTC.

This clone was found many times. The chain has TRBV7-6 and TRBJ2-3; 15 positions match TRBD2. V trimming: 3 bases; J trimming: 0 bases; junction bases outside the gene matches: 4. The CDR3 covers 18 residues. The germline V gene has CDR1 SGHVS and CDR2 FNYEAQ. The CDR3 sequence is CASSLGLAGGSSTDTQYF. The CDR3 coding sequence is TGTGCCAGCAGCTTGGGACTAGCGGGGGGATCTAGCACAGATACGCAGTATTTT. Full variable domain (missing parts from reference TRBV7-6 and TRBJ2-3): GAGVSQSPRYKVTKRGQDVALRCDPISGHVSLYWYRQALGQGPEFLTYFNYEAQQDKSGLPNDRFSAERPEGSISTLTIQRTEQRDSAMYRCASSLGLAGGSSTDTQYFGPGTRLTVL.

This clone came up many times. This chain links TRBV2 with TRBJ2-7; possibly TRBD1 for D (6 bases). CDR1 is SNHLY, CDR2 FYNNEI, per germline. The CDR3 loop spans 11 amino acids. V lost 6 bases and J 4 bases, leaving 7 bases between the germline ends. The CDR3 bases are TGTGCCAGCAGGGGGGCGTACGAGCAGTACTTC. Translation: CASRGAYEQYF.

At least ten counts were recorded for this clone. The gene calls are TRBV11-2 and TRBJ2-7; tentative D call: TRBD2 (6 bases). CDR3 length equals 17 residues. Trimming took 5 bases from V and 2 from J, leaving 22 bases between them. The V gene's germline CDR1 is SGHAT and CDR2 FQNNGV. The CDR3 region is CASSPIRGLKAAYEQYF. CDR3 bases: TGTGCCAGCAGCCCCATTCGGGGACTCAAGGCGGCCTACGAGCAGTACTTC.

The table lists this clone with many counts. The chain recombines TRBV9 with TRBJ1-4, with 10 bases aligning to TRBD1. V lost 0 bases to trimming and J lost 3 bases; unmatched junction nucleotides: 2. This CDR3 region has 16 residues. Germline CDR1 reads SGDLS; CDR2 reads YYNGEE. The CDR3: CASSVVGTGANEKLFF. Written as DNA, the CDR3 is TGTGCCAGCAGCGTAGTCGGGACAGGGGCTAATGAAAAACTGTTTTTT. The entire variable domain, with the rest obtained from reference TRBV9 and TRBJ1-4, is as follows: DSGVTQTPKHLITATGQRVTLRCSPRSGDLSVYWYQQSLDQGLQFLIQYYNGEERAKGNILERFSAQQFPDLHSELNLSSLELGDSALYFCASSVVGTGANEKLFFGSGTQLSVL.

This clone was detected ten times or more. J is TRBJ1-2 and V is TRBV7-9; D possibly corresponds to TRBD1 (5 bases). Germline assignment: CDR1 SEHNR and CDR2 FQNEAQ (reference sequence). The CDR3 is 15 residues long. V dropped 5 bases and J dropped 4 bases, with 17 bases sitting between them. CDR3: CASSVPDSTGYGYTF. Written as DNA, the CDR3 is TGTGCCAGCAGCGTCCCCGACAGTACCGGCTATGGCTACACCTTC. The complete variable domain, with remaining parts taken from reference TRBV7-9 and TRBJ1-2, reads DTGVSQNPRHKITKRGQNVTFRCDPISEHNRLYWYRQTLGQGPEFLTYFQNEAQLEKSRLLSDRFSAERPKGSFSTLEIQRTEQGDSAMYLCASSVPDSTGYGYTFGSGTRLTVV.

This clone was picked up many times. This chain uses TRBV28 with TRBJ2-1, with TRBD2 matching 7 bases. This CDR3 region has 15 residues. The germline CDR1 and CDR2 sequences are MDHEN and SYDVKM. Trimming took 6 bases from V and 0 from J; bases not matched to a gene: 5. Written as DNA, the CDR3 is TGTGCCAGCAGCTCCGGCGGGAGCTCCTACAATGAGCAGTTCTTC. This encodes CASSSGGSSYNEQFF.

This clone was recorded many times. The chain employs TRBV7-2 and TRBJ2-7; tentatively, D is TRBD2 (5 bases). Trimming took off 6 bases at V and 5 bases at J, with 11 bases between the two ends. CDR3 size: 12 residues. Germline-derived CDR1 and CDR2 are SGHTA and FQGNSA. CDR3 amino acids: CASSSSRNEQYF. DNA of the CDR3: TGTGCCAGCAGTTCTAGCCGAAACGAGCAGTACTTC. The full variable domain, in which reference TRBV7-2 and TRBJ2-7 provide the parts outside the CDR3, is GAGVSQSPSNKVTEKGKDVELRCDPISGHTALYWYRQSLGQGLEFLIYFQGNSAPDKSGLPSDRFSAERTGGSVSTLTIQRTQQEDSAVYLCASSSSRNEQYFGPGTRLTVT.

This clone has just a few counts. The V call is TRBV28, the J call TRBJ1-2, with TRBD1 matching 10 bases. The CDR3 has 14 amino acids. CDR1 is MDHEN, CDR2 SYDVKM, per germline. Trimming at V came to 7 bases and at J to 6 bases, leaving 8 bases not matched to a gene. In DNA form, the CDR3 reads TGTGCCAGCACAAGGACAGGGGGGGTAGATGGCTACACCTTC. Translation: CASTRTGGVDGYTF.